Presented here are 7 T cell receptor beta chains from one specimen sequenced in a study of blood T cell repertoires in COVID-19. The table came from immunoSEQ multiplex PCR; TCRdb's copy has only in-frame clones and leaves some out. The table records some 320,000 clones, roughly nine tenths of them present only once. The sample was PBMCs or T cells enriched from blood (not recorded which). Receptor source: a man aged 60-69 years who had recovered from COVID-19.

The chain is built from TRBV6-5 and TRBJ1-4, with TRBD1 as a possible D gene (6 bases). CDR3 length: 14 amino acids. The V gene lost 7 bases and the J gene lost 8 bases, with 17 bases spanning the gap. CDR1 MNHEY and CDR2 SVGAGI come from the germline V gene. CDR3 coding DNA: TGTGCCAGCATGGACCCCAGGGGAGGGGAAAAACTGTTTTTT. It encodes CASMDPRGGEKLFF.

This chain links TRBV29-1 with TRBJ2-1; D is possibly TRBD1 (5 bases). V was cut by 3 bases and J by 9 bases, with 18 bases left in between. The CDR3 is made up of 14 amino acids. Germline CDR1 is SQVTM and CDR2 is ANQGSEA. The CDR3, as DNA: TGCAGCGTTGAGTTGTCAGGGAATTTATTTGAGCAGTTCTTC. Amino acids: CSVELSGNLFEQFF.

The chain links TRBV15 to TRBJ2-5, with a tentative D call TRBD1 (5 bases). V gave up 3 bases and J gave up 2 bases, with 13 bases separating them. Germline CDR1 reads LNHNV; CDR2 reads YYDKDF (reference sequence). The CDR3 has 15 amino acids. CDR3 nucleotides: TGTGCCACCAGCAGCGCTGGGGCGTTACAAGAGACCCAGTACTTC. It yields the protein CATSSAGALQETQYF.

The chain recombines TRBV5-4 with TRBJ1-5; D call uncertain. V was shortened by 3 bases and J by 4 bases, with 14 bases between the two germline ends. Germline CDR1 SGHNT, CDR2 YYREEE (reference sequence). The CDR3 is made up of 15 amino acids. The CDR3 spells CASSYTPGGNQPQHF. The CDR3 DNA is TGTGCCAGCAGCTACACCCCCGGCGGAAATCAGCCCCAGCATTTT.

V is TRBV7-2 and J is TRBJ1-5; 7 bases are shared with TRBD1. J was trimmed by 5 bases and V by 4 bases; bases with no gene match: 5. Germline V lookup: CDR1 SGHTA, CDR2 FQGNSA. The CDR3 consists of 14 residues. CDR3 residues: CASSSTGLYQPQHF. CDR3 coding DNA: TGTGCCAGCAGCTCGACAGGGCTTTATCAGCCCCAGCATTTT.

This clone was picked up one time. This sequence joins TRBV12-3 or TRBV12-4 and TRBJ2-5, with 8 nucleotides matching TRBD1. V lost 5 bases, J lost 5 bases, and 4 bases stayed unmatched. There are 13 residues in the CDR3. The CDR3 protein is CASSGQGGETQYF. In nucleotides, the CDR3 is TGTGCCAGCAGTGGACAGGGCGGGGAGACCCAGTACTTC.

The genes are TRBV10-3 and TRBJ2-3; a weak D match, TRBD2 (5 bases). Trimming pared 0 bases from V and 2 bases from J, leaving 12 bases between. CDR1 is ENHRY, CDR2 SYGVKD, per germline. The CDR3 contains 16 residues. The CDR3 reads CAISESGGGLTDTQYF. The CDR3 nucleotides read TGTGCCATCAGTGAGTCAGGAGGCGGTCTCACAGATACGCAGTATTTT.